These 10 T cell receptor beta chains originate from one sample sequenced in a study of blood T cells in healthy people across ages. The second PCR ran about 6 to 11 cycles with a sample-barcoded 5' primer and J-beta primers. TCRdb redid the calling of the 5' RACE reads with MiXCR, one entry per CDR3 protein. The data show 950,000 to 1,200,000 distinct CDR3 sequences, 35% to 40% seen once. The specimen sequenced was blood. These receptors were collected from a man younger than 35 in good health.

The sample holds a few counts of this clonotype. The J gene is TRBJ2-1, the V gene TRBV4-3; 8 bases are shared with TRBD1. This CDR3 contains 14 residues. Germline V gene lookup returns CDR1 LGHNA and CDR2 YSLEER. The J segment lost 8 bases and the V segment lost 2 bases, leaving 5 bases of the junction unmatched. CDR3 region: CASSQNNRGDEQFF. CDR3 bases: TGCGCCAGCAGCCAAAATAACAGGGGGGATGAGCAGTTCTTC.

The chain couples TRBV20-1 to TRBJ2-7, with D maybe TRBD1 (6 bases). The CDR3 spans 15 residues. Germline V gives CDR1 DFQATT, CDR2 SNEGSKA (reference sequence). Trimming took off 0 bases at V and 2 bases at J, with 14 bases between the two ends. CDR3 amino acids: CSARDGTSPAYEQYF. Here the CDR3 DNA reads TGCAGTGCTAGAGATGGGACATCTCCCGCCTACGAGCAGTACTTC.

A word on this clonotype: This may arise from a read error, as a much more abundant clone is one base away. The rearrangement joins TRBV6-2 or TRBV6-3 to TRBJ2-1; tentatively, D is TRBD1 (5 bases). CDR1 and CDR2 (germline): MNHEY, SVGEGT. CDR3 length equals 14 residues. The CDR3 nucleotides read TGTACCAGCAGTCCCATGGACAATTACAATGAGCAGTTCTTC. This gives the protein CTSSPMDNYNEQFF.

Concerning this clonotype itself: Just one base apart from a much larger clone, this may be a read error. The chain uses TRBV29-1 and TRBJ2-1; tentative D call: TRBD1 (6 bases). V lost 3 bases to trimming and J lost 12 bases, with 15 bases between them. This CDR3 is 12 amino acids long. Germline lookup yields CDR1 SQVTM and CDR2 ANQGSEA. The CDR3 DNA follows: TGCAGCGTTGATCCTACAGGGCGGGCGCAGTTCTTC. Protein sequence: CSVDPTGRAQFF.

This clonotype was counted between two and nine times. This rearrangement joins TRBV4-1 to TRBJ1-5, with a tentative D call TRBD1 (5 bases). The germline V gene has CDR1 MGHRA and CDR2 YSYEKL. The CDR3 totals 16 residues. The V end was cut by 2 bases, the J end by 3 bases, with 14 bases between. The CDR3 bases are TGCGCCAGCAGCCAATGGGAGGGGAACTCCAATCAGCCCCAGCATTTT. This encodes CASSQWEGNSNQPQHF.

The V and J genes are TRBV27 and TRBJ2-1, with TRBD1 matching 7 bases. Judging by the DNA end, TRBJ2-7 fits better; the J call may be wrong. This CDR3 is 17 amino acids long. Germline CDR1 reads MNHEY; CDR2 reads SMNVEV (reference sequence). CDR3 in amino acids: CASSLWQGTAKRDEQYF. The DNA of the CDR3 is TGTGCCAGCAGTTTATGGCAAGGGACAGCAAAAAGGGATGAGCAGTACTTC.

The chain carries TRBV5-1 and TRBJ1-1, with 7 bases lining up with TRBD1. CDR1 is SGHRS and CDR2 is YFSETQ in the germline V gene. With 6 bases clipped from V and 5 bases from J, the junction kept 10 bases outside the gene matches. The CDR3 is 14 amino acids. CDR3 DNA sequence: TGCGCCAGCACGCCAGGGGGAAGTGGGACTGAAGCTTTCTTT. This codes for CASTPGGSGTEAFF.

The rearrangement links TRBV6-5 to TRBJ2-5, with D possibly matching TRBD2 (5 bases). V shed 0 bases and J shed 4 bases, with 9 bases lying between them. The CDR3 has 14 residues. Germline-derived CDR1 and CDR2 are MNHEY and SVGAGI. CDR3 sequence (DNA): TGTGCCAGCAGTTACTCGGGAGTTCCAGAGACCCAGTACTTC. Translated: CASSYSGVPETQYF.

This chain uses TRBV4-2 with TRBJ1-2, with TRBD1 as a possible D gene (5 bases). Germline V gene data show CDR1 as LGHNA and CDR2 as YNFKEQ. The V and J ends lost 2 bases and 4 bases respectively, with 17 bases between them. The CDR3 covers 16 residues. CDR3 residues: CASSQSGLFPFYGYTF. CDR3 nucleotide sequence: TGTGCCAGCAGCCAATCAGGGCTATTTCCCTTCTATGGCTACACCTTC.

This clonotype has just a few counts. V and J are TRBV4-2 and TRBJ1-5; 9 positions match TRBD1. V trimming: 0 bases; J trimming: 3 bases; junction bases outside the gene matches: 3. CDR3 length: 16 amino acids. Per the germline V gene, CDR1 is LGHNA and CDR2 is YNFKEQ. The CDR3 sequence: CASSQEGQGANQPQHF. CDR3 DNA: TGTGCCAGCAGCCAAGAGGGACAGGGAGCCAATCAGCCCCAGCATTTT.